This T cell receptor beta chain originates from a study of Tregs in tolerant kidney transplant recipients. CD4+CD25+CD127- Tregs, CD4+CD25- non-Tregs, CD4 and CD8 cells were sorted. Study-level results: No direct test of biological reproducibility was done here. For some patients, primers changed over time, blocking nucleotide-level comparison.

Clones were read by immunoSEQ multiplex PCR, and TCRdb kept only the in-frame ones, dropping some. This table has 90,000 to 130,000 clones, 90% appearing once. For this clone: What it binds is unknown.

The sequence was obtained from a human donor who received a combined kidney and bone marrow transplant. Sequencing used CD4+ T cells from blood, obtained before the transplant.

Here the CDR3 reads CASGGFQETQYF. Written as DNA, the CDR3 is TGTGCCAGCGGCGGCTTCCAAGAGACCCAGTACTTC. The rearrangement joins TRBV7-9 to TRBJ2-5; D gene ambiguous. CDR1 is SEHNR and CDR2 is FQNEAQ in the germline V gene (reference sequence). This CDR3 has 12 amino acids. Trimming removed 8 bases at V and 1 base at J, with 8 bases between. Using reference TRBV7-9 and TRBJ2-5 for the parts outside the CDR3, the full variable domain is DTGVSQNPRHKITKRGQNVTFRCDPISEHNRLYWYRQTLGQGPEFLTYFQNEAQLEKSRLLSDRFSAERPKGSFSTLEIQRTEQGDSAMYLCASGGFQETQYFGPGTRLLVL.